What follows are 31 T cell receptor beta chains derived from one specimen sequenced in a study of T cell changes during pregnancy in multiple sclerosis. Data came from immunoSEQ multiplex PCR; TCRdb stores just in-frame clones and leaves some out. This table holds approximately 70,000 clones, around nine tenths found once. Specimen: CD4+ T cells from peripheral blood mononuclear cells, collected before pregnancy. Receptor source: a female donor with multiple sclerosis, enrolled in a pregnancy study.

This clone was observed a single time. The chain is built from TRBV6-6 and TRBJ1-2; D is uncertain. Germline V gene lookup returns CDR1 MNHNY and CDR2 SVGAGI (reference sequence). V lost 2 bases and J lost 0, with 4 bases in between. The CDR3 contains 13 residues. DNA for the CDR3: TGTGCCAGCAGTTACCTCCCTAACTATGGCTACACCTTC. It encodes CASSYLPNYGYTF.

This clone came up a few times. This chain links TRBV5-6 with TRBJ2-1; D not certain. V gave up 4 bases and J gave up 6 bases, with 8 bases separating them. Germline V gene data show CDR1 as SGHDT and CDR2 as YYEEEE. This CDR3 is 12 amino acids long. The CDR3 sequence: CASSIYGNEQFF. Written as DNA, the CDR3 is TGTGCCAGCAGCATCTATGGCAATGAGCAGTTCTTC.

J is TRBJ2-1 and V is TRBV6-6; 10 nucleotides line up with TRBD2. This CDR3 has 14 amino acids. Germline CDR1 MNHNY, CDR2 SVGAGI (reference sequence). After removal of 4 bases from V and 6 bases from J, the junction contained 3 bases not matched to a gene. The CDR3: CASSSPSGSNEQFF. The CDR3 DNA follows: TGTGCCAGCAGTTCGCCTAGCGGGAGCAATGAGCAGTTCTTC.

This clone was seen once. This sequence joins TRBV29-1 and TRBJ2-1; 8 nucleotides align to TRBD2. CDR1 SQVTM and CDR2 ANQGSEA come from the germline V gene. Trimming cost V 0 bases and J 5 bases; bases outside gene matches: 6. The CDR3 length is 15 residues. CDR3 protein: CSVEDWVAGNNEQFF. CDR3 nucleotide sequence: TGCAGCGTTGAAGATTGGGTAGCGGGAAACAATGAGCAGTTCTTC.

This clone was seen a single time. The gene calls are TRBV27 and TRBJ2-5; D perhaps matches TRBD2 (6 bases). The V gene lost 5 bases and the J gene lost 4 bases, with 23 bases spanning the gap. CDR3 length: 17 amino acids. Looked up from germline, CDR1 is MNHEY and CDR2 is SMNVEV (reference sequence). The CDR3 reads CASSRFGRGLGGETQYF. CDR3 DNA: TGTGCCAGCAGTAGGTTCGGAAGAGGGCTGGGGGGAGAGACCCAGTACTTC.

The chain recombines TRBV5-1 with TRBJ1-2, with 7 bases lining up with TRBD1. Looked up from germline, CDR1 is SGHRS and CDR2 is YFSETQ. CDR3 length equals 14 residues. The J segment lost 1 base and the V segment lost 0 bases, leaving 0 bases of the junction unmatched. The CDR3 loop reads CASSLGDSNYGYTF. Here the CDR3 DNA reads TGCGCCAGCAGCTTGGGGGACAGTAACTATGGCTACACCTTC.

This chain connects TRBV14 to TRBJ1-5; the D is unclear. The V end lost 3 bases, the J end lost 7 bases, and 10 bases lay between the germline ends. Looked up from germline, CDR1 is SGHDN and CDR2 is FVKESK. The CDR3 covers 13 residues. The CDR3 nucleotides are TGTGCCAGCAGCCACGGGGTTCTCCAGCCCCAGCATTTT. This codes for CASSHGVLQPQHF.

The chain employs TRBV4-3 and TRBJ2-7; D unresolved. Per germline, CDR1 LGHNA and CDR2 YSLEER. This CDR3 has 14 amino acids. Deletions cut 2 bases from V and 4 bases from J, with 12 bases between. The CDR3 reads CASSQTAVGYEQYF. The CDR3 bases are TGCGCCAGCAGCCAAACCGCGGTCGGATACGAGCAGTACTTC.

The chain recombines TRBV14 with TRBJ2-4; 8 bases map to TRBD1. Looked up from germline, CDR1 is SGHDN and CDR2 is FVKESK. The trim removed 5 bases at V and 0 bases at J, leaving 6 bases unmatched. This CDR3 has 16 residues. DNA of the CDR3: TGTGCCAGCAGCGGATTGACAGGGGCAGCCAAAAACATTCAGTACTTC. Protein sequence: CASSGLTGAAKNIQYF.

This chain connects TRBV7-3 to TRBJ1-2, with unresolved D. The V end lost 1 base, the J end lost 4 bases, and 13 bases lay between the germline ends. The germline V gene has CDR1 SGHTA and CDR2 FQGTGA. The CDR3 is 15 residues long. CDR3 protein: CASSLNGGVGYGYTF. The DNA for the CDR3 is TGTGCCAGCAGCTTAAATGGCGGGGTGGGCTATGGCTACACCTTC.

The table lists this clone with a count of one. The chain employs TRBV19 and TRBJ1-5, with 10 bases matching TRBD1. After removal of 7 bases from V and 6 bases from J, the junction contained 12 bases not matched to a gene. Per the germline V gene, CDR1 is LNHDA and CDR2 is SQIVND (reference sequence). The CDR3 totals 16 residues. DNA for the CDR3: TGTGCCAGTAAGATTGAGGGACAGGGGTCGGGTCAGCCCCAGCATTTT. Amino acid sequence: CASKIEGQGSGQPQHF.

The chain carries TRBV19 and TRBJ1-3, with 8 positions matching TRBD1. Germline lookup yields CDR1 LNHDA and CDR2 SQIVND (reference sequence). This CDR3 has 14 residues. V shed 3 bases and J 8 bases; nucleotides not matched to a gene: 6. This CDR3 reads CASSIQGATDTIYF. The CDR3 DNA reads as TGTGCCAGTAGTATTCAGGGGGCGACGGACACCATATATTTT.

This chain connects TRBV7-6 to TRBJ2-5; 14 positions match TRBD2. The trim removed 5 bases at V and 2 bases at J, leaving 4 bases unmatched. The germline gives CDR1 SGHVS, CDR2 FNYEAQ. This CDR3 has 16 amino acids. CDR3 DNA sequence: TGTGCCAGCAGCCGCGGACTAGCGGGGGGTCAAGAGACCCAGTACTTC. Its protein product is CASSRGLAGGQETQYF.

The rearrangement links TRBV9 to TRBJ1-1; TRBD1 might be the D (6 bases). CDR1 is SGDLS and CDR2 is YYNGEE in the germline V gene. There are 14 residues in the CDR3. Trimming left V 3 bases short and J 4 bases short, with 13 bases between. In nucleotides, the CDR3 is TGTGCCAGCAGCGCACGACAGGCGGCCACTGAAGCTTTCTTT. It encodes CASSARQAATEAFF.

The genes are TRBV29-1 and TRBJ2-1; 10 bases agree with TRBD1. The CDR3 consists of 17 residues. The V segment lost 6 bases and the J segment 1 base; nucleotides outside the gene matches: 12. Germline loops: CDR1 SQVTM, CDR2 ANQGSEA. CDR3 residues: CSVTGTGALLSYNEQFF. DNA for the CDR3: TGCAGCGTCACCGGGACAGGGGCGCTTCTATCCTACAATGAGCAGTTCTTC.

V usage is TRBV6-1 and J usage is TRBJ1-2; D is possibly TRBD1 (6 bases). This CDR3 contains 13 residues. CDR1 and CDR2 (germline): MNHNS, SASEGT. Trimming took 6 bases from V and 6 from J, leaving 14 bases between them. CDR3 sequence (DNA): TGTGCCAGCAGCCGCGGGGGCTCAGATGGCTACACCTTC. Translated: CASSRGGSDGYTF.

The chain uses TRBV6-1 and TRBJ2-7, with 11 positions matching TRBD1. The CDR3 is 14 amino acids. Germline CDR1 MNHNS, CDR2 SASEGT. V shed 6 bases, J shed 1 base, and the junction held 2 bases outside the gene matches. The CDR3 sequence is CASRGQGGSYEQYF. CDR3 DNA: TGTGCCAGCAGGGGACAGGGGGGGTCCTACGAGCAGTACTTC.

On this clone itself: This sample also contains other DNA sequences that code for the same CDR3. The gene calls are TRBV7-3 and TRBJ2-5, with 7 bases identical to TRBD2. There are 16 residues in the CDR3. The J segment lost 5 bases and the V segment lost 5 bases, leaving 14 bases of the junction unmatched. Germline CDR1 reads SGHTA; CDR2 reads FQGTGA. The CDR3 reads CASSPSGFPGGETQYF. The CDR3 DNA sequence: TGTGCCAGCAGCCCTAGCGGTTTTCCCGGAGGGGAGACCCAGTACTTC.

This clone turned up a few times. This sequence joins TRBV4-1 and TRBJ1-1; D unclear. Germline lookup yields CDR1 MGHRA and CDR2 YSYEKL. Trimming cost V 1 base and J 4 bases, with 13 bases left between them. The CDR3 is made up of 15 amino acids. CDR3 nucleotide sequence: TGCGCCAGCAGCCAAGGGGAGGGCCGGGGCACTGAAGCTTTCTTT. It yields the protein CASSQGEGRGTEAFF.

V gene TRBV2 combines with J gene TRBJ1-2; no firm D call. Trimming pared 0 bases from V and 7 bases from J, leaving 12 bases between. The CDR3 loop spans 14 amino acids. Germline CDR1 and CDR2: SNHLY and FYNNEI. The CDR3 region is CASSEAVALLGYTF. For the CDR3, the DNA is TGTGCCAGCAGTGAAGCGGTCGCTTTACTTGGCTACACCTTC.

This rearrangement joins TRBV5-1 to TRBJ2-3; no reliable D call. The germline CDR1 and CDR2 sequences are SGHRS and YFSETQ. The length of the CDR3 is 12 residues. Trimming removed 1 base from V and 6 bases from J, with 6 bases in between. DNA of the CDR3: TGCGCCAGCAGCTTGTCGGTGGATACGCAGTATTTT. It codes for CASSLSVDTQYF.

V gene TRBV19 combines with J gene TRBJ2-1, with TRBD1 as a possible D gene (6 bases). Trimming removed 7 bases from V and 0 bases from J, with 10 bases in between. The germline CDR1 and CDR2 sequences are LNHDA and SQIVND (reference sequence). The CDR3 extends over 14 amino acids. DNA for the CDR3: TGTGCCAGTACAACAGGGAGCTCCTACAATGAGCAGTTCTTC. This translates into CASTTGSSYNEQFF.

The chain couples TRBV10-1 to TRBJ2-1, with D tentatively TRBD2 (6 bases). Trimming took 0 bases from V and 1 from J, leaving 19 bases between them. Germline V gene data show CDR1 as WNHNN and CDR2 as SYGVQD (reference sequence). This CDR3 region has 19 residues. The CDR3 reads CASSESNGGLRESYNEQFF. DNA of the CDR3: TGCGCCAGCAGTGAGTCGAATGGGGGTTTGCGGGAATCCTACAATGAGCAGTTCTTC.

This clone was detected once. This chain connects TRBV5-1 to TRBJ1-5; D perhaps matches TRBD1 (6 bases). The CDR3 totals 15 residues. V was pared by 3 bases and J by 0 bases, with 10 bases between. The V gene's germline CDR1 is SGHRS and CDR2 YFSETQ. The CDR3 DNA reads as TGCGCCAGCAGCTGGGGGACAAATAGCAATCAGCCCCAGCATTTT. This gives the protein CASSWGTNSNQPQHF.

This chain joins TRBV6-6 and TRBJ1-5; D uncertain. CDR1 and CDR2 from the germline V gene are MNHNY and SVGAGI (reference sequence). V was shortened by 3 bases and J by 4 bases, with 7 bases between the two germline ends. CDR3 length: 13 residues. Written as DNA, the CDR3 is TGTGCCAGCAGTTATGGAGCAAATCAGCCCCAGCATTTT. Protein: CASSYGANQPQHF.

This clone was observed once. The genes are TRBV10-3 and TRBJ1-1; 8 nucleotides agree with TRBD1. The germline V gene has CDR1 ENHRY and CDR2 SYGVKD. The CDR3 extends over 15 amino acids. V was clipped by 4 bases and J by 1 base; unmatched bases: 5. CDR3 amino acids: CAISATGETNTEAFF. Here the CDR3 DNA reads TGTGCCATCAGTGCGACAGGGGAAACGAACACTGAAGCTTTCTTT.

This clone has a single count. This sequence joins TRBV4-1 and TRBJ1-2; a possible D gene is TRBD1 (5 bases). Germline CDR1 reads MGHRA; CDR2 reads YSYEKL. V was shortened by 0 bases and J by 4 bases, with 15 bases between the two germline ends. This CDR3 is 16 amino acids long. As DNA, the CDR3 is TGCGCCAGCAGCCAAGATCGCCGGGGGGGGTTCTATGGCTACACCTTC. It encodes CASSQDRRGGFYGYTF.

The J gene is TRBJ2-5, the V gene TRBV5-1, with 7 bases lining up with TRBD1. Germline V gene data show CDR1 as SGHRS and CDR2 as YFSETQ. The CDR3 has 15 residues. J gave up 1 base and V 4 bases, and 7 bases lay outside the gene matches. CDR3: CASSVAGTAQETQYF. In DNA, the CDR3 is TGCGCCAGCAGCGTAGCCGGGACAGCCCAAGAGACCCAGTACTTC.

J is TRBJ2-5 and V is TRBV6-1; 9 nucleotides line up with TRBD1. Germline CDR1 is MNHNS and CDR2 is SASEGT. There are 14 residues in the CDR3. V shed 5 bases and J 0 bases; nucleotides not matched to a gene: 1. The CDR3 protein is CASSRTGDQETQYF. As DNA, the CDR3 is TGTGCCAGCAGTCGGACAGGGGACCAAGAGACCCAGTACTTC.

This chain connects TRBV18 to TRBJ2-4; D is undetermined. Trimming pared 5 bases from V and 12 bases from J, leaving 17 bases between. The germline V gene has CDR1 KGHSH and CDR2 LQKENI. This CDR3 has 13 amino acids. CDR3 sequence: CASSSSANTGQYF. The CDR3 nucleotides are TGTGCCAGCTCATCCTCTGCTAACACGGGTCAGTACTTC.

J is TRBJ2-7 and V is TRBV6-5; TRBD1 matches at 7 bases. CDR1 and CDR2 from the germline V gene are MNHEY and SVGAGI. The CDR3 covers 12 residues. The J segment lost 2 bases and the V segment lost 8 bases, leaving 3 bases of the junction unmatched. The CDR3 DNA sequence: TGTGCCAGCCTCGGGACAGCCTACGAGCAGTACTTC. It specifies CASLGTAYEQYF.